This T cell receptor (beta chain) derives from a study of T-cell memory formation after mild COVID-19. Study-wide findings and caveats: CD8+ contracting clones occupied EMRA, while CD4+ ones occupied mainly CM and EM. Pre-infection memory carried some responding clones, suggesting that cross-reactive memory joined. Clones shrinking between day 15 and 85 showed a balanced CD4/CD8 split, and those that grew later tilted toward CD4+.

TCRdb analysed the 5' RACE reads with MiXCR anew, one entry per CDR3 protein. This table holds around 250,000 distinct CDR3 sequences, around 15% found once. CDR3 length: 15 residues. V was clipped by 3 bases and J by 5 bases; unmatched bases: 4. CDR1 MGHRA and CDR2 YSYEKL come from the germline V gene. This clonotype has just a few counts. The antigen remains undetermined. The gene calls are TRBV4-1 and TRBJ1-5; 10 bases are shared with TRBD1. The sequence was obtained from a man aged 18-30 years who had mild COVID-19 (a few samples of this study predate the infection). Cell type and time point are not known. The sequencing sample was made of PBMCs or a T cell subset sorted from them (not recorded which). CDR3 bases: TGCGCCAGCAGCCATCCCGGACAGGGGGATCAGCCCCAGCATTTT. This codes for CASSHPGQGDQPQHF.